Listed below are T cell receptor beta chains from one sample, sequenced in a study of identical twins. From the 5' RACE reads, TCRdb called clonotypes with MiXCR, one entry per CDR3 protein. Of about 720,000 distinct CDR3 sequences listed, around a sixth are singletons. The sample was also reused in another study, on T cells expressing NK-cell markers.

The sequenced material came from PBMCs. These receptor sequences come from a woman aged 18 to 35 in good health. Both conserved end residues are part of each CDR3. Each record gives: V gene, J gene, CDR3 protein.

v_gene: TRBV12-3/TRBV12-4
j_gene: TRBJ2-1
CDR3aa: CASSLRTSGRAGKFF

v_gene: TRBV20-1
j_gene: TRBJ2-7
CDR3aa: CSARANPREQYF

v_gene: TRBV20-1
j_gene: TRBJ2-7
CDR3aa: CSVGGDTYEQYF

v_gene: TRBV20-1
j_gene: TRBJ2-6
CDR3aa: CSARAAGEGANVLTF

v_gene: TRBV24-1
j_gene: TRBJ2-5
CDR3aa: CATSDSGRGEETQYF

v_gene: TRBV3-1
j_gene: TRBJ2-4
CDR3aa: CASLGGGNIQYF

v_gene: TRBV7-2
j_gene: TRBJ2-7
CDR3aa: CASSLAGWRAYEQYF

v_gene: TRBV4-3
j_gene: TRBJ2-6
CDR3aa: CASSQTAGGGANVLTF

v_gene: TRBV5-1
j_gene: TRBJ2-3
CDR3aa: CASSLGLAGGPTDTQYF

v_gene: TRBV6-5
j_gene: TRBJ2-7
CDR3aa: CASTLLRGANYEQYF

v_gene: TRBV27
j_gene: TRBJ2-7
CDR3aa: CASSPRWGSYEQYF

v_gene: TRBV5-1
j_gene: TRBJ2-1
CDR3aa: CASSSGAAVDEQFF

v_gene: TRBV20-1
j_gene: TRBJ2-2
CDR3aa: CSARNDRLNTGELFF

v_gene: TRBV10-2
j_gene: TRBJ1-1
CDR3aa: CASSEYQTRGEAFF

v_gene: TRBV20-1
j_gene: TRBJ1-1
CDR3aa: CSAGDRVRWGAFF

v_gene: TRBV5-1
j_gene: TRBJ2-1
CDR3aa: CASSQDRVPNEQFF

v_gene: TRBV12-3/TRBV12-4
j_gene: TRBJ2-1
CDR3aa: CASSRNWDSFYNEQFF